Presented here are 3 T cell receptor beta chains from one specimen sequenced in a study of blood T cell repertoires in COVID-19. Assay: immunoSEQ multiplex PCR; the TCRdb copy retains only in-frame clones and omits some. Of approximately 280,000 clones in the sample, 90% are singletons; the top ten hold approximately 7.5%. The sequenced sample consisted of peripheral blood. These receptors were taken from a woman aged 30 to 39 with COVID-19, enrolled during active disease.

The chain links TRBV4-1 to TRBJ1-1; a possible D gene is TRBD1 (5 bases). Germline V gene sequence: CDR1 MGHRA, CDR2 YSYEKL. V lost 6 bases and J 1 base, leaving 9 bases between the germline ends. The CDR3 sequence is 13 residues long. This CDR3 is CASSSDRNTEAFF. The CDR3 DNA reads TGCGCCAGCAGTTCCGACAGGAACACTGAAGCTTTCTTT.

The J gene is TRBJ1-1, the V gene TRBV7-2; no firm D call. Looked up from germline, CDR1 is SGHTA and CDR2 is FQGNSA. The CDR3 consists of 13 residues. Trimming removed 5 bases from V and 1 base from J, with 8 bases in between. The CDR3 DNA reads as TGTGCCAGCAGCACACAGTCGAACACTGAAGCTTTCTTT. Its translation is CASSTQSNTEAFF. Filled out from reference TRBV7-2 and TRBJ1-1, the complete variable domain reads GAGVSQSPSNKVTEKGKDVELRCDPISGHTALYWYRQSLGQGLEFLIYFQGNSAPDKSGLPSDRFSAERTGGSVSTLTIQRTQQEDSAVYLCASSTQSNTEAFFGQGTRLTVV.

The genes are TRBV7-3 and TRBJ2-5, with TRBD2 as a possible D gene (6 bases). Trimming took off 5 bases at V and 5 bases at J, with 12 bases between the two ends. The germline V gene encodes CDR1 SGHTA and CDR2 FQGTGA. The CDR3 runs 13 residues. The DNA for the CDR3 is TGTGCCAGCAGCCGAAGTGGGGGGGAGACCCAGTACTTC. Amino acid sequence: CASSRSGGETQYF. Drawing the rest from reference TRBV7-3 and TRBJ2-5, the complete variable domain is GAGVSQTPSNKVTEKGKYVELRCDPISGHTALYWYRQSLGQGPEFLIYFQGTGAADDSGLPNDRFFAVRPEGSVSTLKIQRTERGDSAVYLCASSRSGGETQYFGPGTRLLVL.